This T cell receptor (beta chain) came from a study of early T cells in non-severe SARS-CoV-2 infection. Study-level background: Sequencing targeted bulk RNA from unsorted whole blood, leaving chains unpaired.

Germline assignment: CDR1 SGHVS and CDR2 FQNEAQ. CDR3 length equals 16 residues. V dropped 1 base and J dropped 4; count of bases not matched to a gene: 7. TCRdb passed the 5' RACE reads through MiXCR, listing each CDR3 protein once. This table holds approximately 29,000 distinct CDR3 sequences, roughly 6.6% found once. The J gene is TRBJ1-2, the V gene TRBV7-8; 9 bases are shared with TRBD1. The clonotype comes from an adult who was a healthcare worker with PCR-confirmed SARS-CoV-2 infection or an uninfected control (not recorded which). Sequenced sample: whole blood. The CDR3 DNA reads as TGTGCCAGCAGCTTAGAGCCGGGACAGGGCCCCTATGGCTACACCTTC. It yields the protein CASSLEPGQGPYGYTF.